These 28 T cell receptor beta chains originate from one sample sequenced in a study of post-analysis software for immune sequencing data (dated by TCRdb to about 2015). The research as a whole found: Significantly higher frequencies in patients than in controls were found for several TRBV segments, including TRBV5-6, TRBV5-1 and TRBV20-1.

Library construction relied on PCR. The instrument was an Illumina HiSeq 2500. To reduce PCR and sequencing biases, unique molecular identifiers were built into the TCR beta cDNA libraries. TCRdb trimmed the raw reads at Q25, called clones with MiXCR and kept productive beta chains. One record per CDR3 amino acid sequence lists the most common genes and DNA. The sample table records about 820,000 distinct CDR3 sequences; 53% of these occur just once. The ten largest clones represent over 4% of the sample. These TCRs' antigens remain unknown. The sequenced sample was blood. The receptors come from a girl between 10 and 17 years old with multiple sclerosis.

This clonotype was counted a few times. The genes are TRBV5-1 and TRBJ2-7; weak D call: TRBD2 (6 bases). Germline CDR1 is SGHRS and CDR2 is YFSETQ. This CDR3 is built from 15 residues. V dropped 0 bases and J dropped 4 bases, with 14 bases sitting between them. The DNA of the CDR3 is TGCGCCAGCAGCTTGGCCGGGTTCGGGGGTTACGAGCAGTACTTC. Translation: CASSLAGFGGYEQYF.

This clonotype has only a few counts. The chain uses TRBV18 and TRBJ2-7, with 14 bases identical to TRBD2. This CDR3 spans 15 amino acids. Germline assignment: CDR1 KGHSH and CDR2 LQKENI. The trim removed 2 bases at V and 7 bases at J, leaving 4 bases unmatched. The chain's CDR3 is CASSPAGLAGGEQYF. Here the CDR3 DNA reads TGTGCCAGCTCACCAGCCGGACTAGCGGGAGGTGAGCAGTACTTC.

This clonotype was seen a handful of times. The chain combines TRBV15 with TRBJ2-1; 7 nucleotides line up with TRBD2. With 4 bases clipped from V and 8 bases from J, the junction kept 14 bases outside the gene matches. Germline V CDR1 and CDR2: LNHNV, YYDKDF (reference sequence). This CDR3 comprises 16 residues. In DNA form, the CDR3 reads TGTGCCACCAGCACTCAACGGGCGGGAGAGCTGGATGAGCAGTTCTTC. The encoded protein is CATSTQRAGELDEQFF.

The V call is TRBV29-1, the J call TRBJ1-2; tentative D call: TRBD1 (5 bases). The germline gives CDR1 SQVTM, CDR2 ANQGSEA. The CDR3 has 13 residues. V dropped 6 bases and J dropped 2 bases, with 13 bases sitting between them. This chain's CDR3 is CSVTGLLNYGYTF. CDR3 nucleotides: TGCAGCGTGACGGGACTCCTAAACTATGGCTACACCTTC.

The V gene is TRBV29-1, the J gene TRBJ2-7; 9 bases line up with TRBD1. CDR3 length: 14 amino acids. Looked up from germline, CDR1 is SQVTM and CDR2 is ANQGSEA. The junction had 7 bases not matched to a gene; V was cut back by 6 bases and J by 1 base. The CDR3 nucleotides read TGCAGCGTCATGGGGGGACAGGGTTCCTACGAGCAGTACTTC. Its translation: CSVMGGQGSYEQYF.

The chain combines TRBV9 with TRBJ2-1, with 7 bases aligning to TRBD2. Germline CDR1 SGDLS, CDR2 YYNGEE. The CDR3 spans 14 residues. Losses at the gene ends were 1 base for V and 10 bases for J; bases not matched to a gene: 8. CDR3: CASSVQGGFGEQFF. CDR3 sequence (DNA): TGTGCCAGCAGCGTACAGGGAGGGTTTGGGGAGCAGTTCTTC.

On this clonotype itself: Compared with germline, one end of the junction differs, possibly owing to a read error. This rearrangement joins TRBV18 to TRBJ1-5; possibly TRBD1 for D (5 bases). The CDR3 extends over 15 amino acids. CDR1 is KGHSH and CDR2 is LQKENI in the germline V gene. CDR3 in amino acids: CTSSPSGTMGQPQHF. DNA of the CDR3: TGTACCAGCTCACCCTCGGGGACTATGGGGCAGCCCCAGCATTTT.

V is TRBV7-3 and J is TRBJ2-1; the match to TRBD2 covers 7 bases. CDR1 and CDR2 from the germline V gene are SGHTA and FQGTGA. The CDR3 is made up of 13 amino acids. J was trimmed by 9 bases and V by 8 bases; bases with no gene match: 10. CDR3 nucleotide sequence: TGTGCCAGCGGCCCGAGCGGGACCGGTGAGCAGTTCTTC. It is translated as CASGPSGTGEQFF. The full variable domain, rest sourced from reference TRBV7-3 and TRBJ2-1, is GAGVSQTPSNKVTEKGKYVELRCDPISGHTALYWYRQSLGQGPEFLIYFQGTGAADDSGLPNDRFFAVRPEGSVSTLKIQRTERGDSAVYLCASGPSGTGEQFFGPGTRLTVL.

This clonotype was counted between two and nine times. This sequence joins TRBV7-9 and TRBJ2-2; D call uncertain. CDR3 length: 13 amino acids. Germline-derived CDR1 and CDR2 are SEHNR and FQNEAQ (reference sequence). Trimming took off 3 bases at V and 8 bases at J, with 10 bases between the two ends. The CDR3 reads CASSFRFIGELFF. For the CDR3, the DNA is TGTGCCAGCAGCTTTAGGTTTATTGGGGAGCTGTTTTTT.

This clonotype was recorded a few times. J is TRBJ2-1 and V is TRBV27, with D unclear. CDR1 is MNHEY, CDR2 SMNVEV, per germline (reference sequence). The CDR3 is made up of 12 amino acids. V was trimmed by 6 bases and J by 4 bases, leaving 7 bases between them. Written as DNA, the CDR3 is TGTGCCAGCAGCCGACCATACAATGAGCAGTTCTTC. It yields the protein CASSRPYNEQFF.

The chain employs TRBV7-3 and TRBJ2-1; D is possibly TRBD2 (5 bases). The CDR3 is 15 amino acids. The germline gives CDR1 SGHTA, CDR2 FQGTGA. Trimming pared 6 bases from V and 3 bases from J, leaving 15 bases between. The CDR3 bases are TGTGCCAGCAGTCCGACACCTCGGGGCTACAATGAGCAGTTCTTC. Encoded protein: CASSPTPRGYNEQFF.

This CDR3 reads CSAGGSAMNTEAFF. The CDR3 coding sequence is TGCAGCGCCGGGGGCAGCGCGATGAACACTGAAGCTTTCTTT. The chain is built from TRBV29-1 and TRBJ1-1, with TRBD1 as a possible D gene (6 bases). V shed 7 bases and J shed 0 bases, with 15 bases lying between them. Germline V gives CDR1 SQVTM, CDR2 ANQGSEA. The CDR3 length is 14 residues.

The V and J genes are TRBV29-1 and TRBJ2-1, with TRBD2 as a possible D gene (5 bases). V was shortened by 4 bases and J by 5 bases, with 12 bases between the two germline ends. CDR3 size: 13 residues. CDR1 and CDR2 from the germline V gene are SQVTM and ANQGSEA. CDR3 amino acids: CSVVLDTHNEQFF. In DNA, the CDR3 is TGCAGCGTTGTACTAGACACACACAATGAGCAGTTCTTC.

The chain has TRBV4-2 and TRBJ1-4; D is uncertain. The V and J ends lost 1 base and 4 bases respectively, with 10 bases between them. The CDR3 is made up of 15 amino acids. CDR1 LGHNA and CDR2 YNFKEQ come from the germline V gene. The CDR3 sequence: CASSQGGTVNEKLFF. The CDR3 region has the DNA TGTGCCAGCAGCCAAGGGGGTACAGTTAATGAAAAACTGTTTTTT.

The V call is TRBV28, the J call TRBJ2-1; D unclear. Germline V CDR1 and CDR2: MDHEN, SYDVKM. V was clipped by 4 bases and J by 4 bases, with 11 bases between them. The CDR3 contains 14 residues. CDR3 residues: CASSSSPGYNEQFF. The CDR3 DNA reads TGTGCCAGCAGTTCAAGCCCAGGTTACAATGAGCAGTTCTTC. The variable domain in full, with the rest retrieved from reference TRBV28 and TRBJ2-1, is DVKVTQSSRYLVKRTGEKVFLECVQDMDHENMFWYRQDPGLGLRLIYFSYDVKMKEKGDIPEGYSVSREKKERFSLILESASTNQTSMYLCASSSSPGYNEQFFGPGTRLTVL.

J is TRBJ2-1 and V is TRBV20-1; a weak D match, TRBD2 (5 bases). V dropped 2 bases and J dropped 7 bases, with 30 bases sitting between them. Germline CDR1 is DFQATT and CDR2 is SNEGSKA (reference sequence). The CDR3 sequence is 19 residues long. The CDR3 region is CSARRRREGAEDVGNEQFF. DNA of the CDR3: TGCAGTGCTAGAAGACGGAGAGAAGGAGCGGAGGATGTGGGAAATGAGCAGTTCTTC.

The DNA of the CDR3 is TGTGCCAGCAACCCCGAATTAGGCAGCTCCTACAATGAGCAGTTCTTC. This translates into CASNPELGSSYNEQFF. The J gene is TRBJ2-1, the V gene TRBV7-9; D call uncertain. The CDR3 has 16 residues. V shed 7 bases and J shed 0 bases, with 16 bases lying between them. Germline assignment: CDR1 SEHNR and CDR2 FQNEAQ (reference sequence).

This clonotype was picked up a small number of times. The CDR3 DNA is TGTGCCAGCGACTGGAGCTCTGGGGCCAACGTCCTGACTTTC. It translates to CASDWSSGANVLTF. This chain links TRBV6-2 or TRBV6-3 with TRBJ2-6, with no clear D. Trimming took 8 bases from V and 0 from J, leaving 8 bases between them. Germline CDR1 MNHEY, CDR2 SVGEGT. The CDR3 runs to 14 residues.

V gene TRBV12-3 or TRBV12-4 combines with J gene TRBJ1-1; no reliable D call. The CDR3 contains 13 residues. Trimming pared 6 bases from V and 4 bases from J, leaving 12 bases between. For the CDR3, the DNA is TGTGCCAGCAGCCCGAGTACGATCACTGAAGCTTTCTTT. Its translation: CASSPSTITEAFF.

Regarding this clonotype: A read error may produce the germline difference seen at one junction end. As DNA, the CDR3 is TGTGCCAGCAGCCTCGGCAGGGCAAAGCACAATGAGCAGTGCTTC. Translated, it gives CASSLGRAKHNEQCF. The V and J genes are TRBV4-2 and TRBJ2-1, with D perhaps matching TRBD1 (5 bases). CDR3 length: 15 amino acids. Germline CDR1 reads LGHNA; CDR2 reads YNFKEQ.

The chain links TRBV6-4 to TRBJ2-7, with 14 positions matching TRBD2. V lost 6 bases, J lost 2 bases, and 9 bases stayed unmatched. CDR1 is MRHNA, CDR2 SNTAGT, per germline. The CDR3 runs to 17 residues. The DNA of the CDR3 is TGTGCCAGCAGCCTAAAAAGACTAGCGGGAGGGACCTACGAGCAGTACTTC. The encoded protein is CASSLKRLAGGTYEQYF.

This clonotype occurred a few times. The V and J genes are TRBV9 and TRBJ2-1; unclear D gene. The germline V gene has CDR1 SGDLS and CDR2 YYNGEE. This CDR3 is built from 16 residues. The germline V and J ends were trimmed by 4 bases and 4 bases, with 18 bases remaining between them. The CDR3 DNA reads TGTGCCAGCAGCTCGCGAAACCCAATGACGTACAATGAGCAGTTCTTC. This codes for CASSSRNPMTYNEQFF.

The V gene is TRBV6-2 or TRBV6-3, the J gene TRBJ2-6, with D possibly TRBD2 on 7 matching bases. V dropped 7 bases and J dropped 2 bases, with 15 bases sitting between them. The CDR3 has 16 residues. CDR1 MNHEY and CDR2 SVGEGT come from the germline V gene. As DNA, the CDR3 is TGTGCCAGCACCCCGGTGGGGGGGCCTGGGGCCAACGTCCTGACTTTC. Its protein product is CASTPVGGPGANVLTF.

CDR3 loop: CASSPGQGTYKQYF. The CDR3, as DNA: TGCGCCAGCAGCCCGGGACAGGGAACCTACAAGCAGTACTTC. V gene TRBV5-1 combines with J gene TRBJ2-5; 9 nucleotides match TRBD1. Germline CDR1 SGHRS, CDR2 YFSETQ. V lost 4 bases to trimming and J lost 11 bases; unmatched junction nucleotides: 12. There are 14 residues in the CDR3. Looking up the rest from reference TRBV5-1 and TRBJ2-5 gives the full variable domain: KAGVTQTPRYLIKTRGQQVTLSCSPISGHRSVSWYQQTPGQGLQFLFEYFSETQRNKGNFPGRFSGRQFSNSRSEMNVSTLELGDSALYLCASSPGQGTYKQYFGPGTRLLVL.

The V and J genes are TRBV7-9 and TRBJ2-4, with D perhaps matching TRBD1 (6 bases). V was shortened by 6 bases and J by 13 bases, with 28 bases between the two germline ends. The CDR3 runs to 16 residues. Per the germline V gene, CDR1 is SEHNR and CDR2 is FQNEAQ (reference sequence). DNA for the CDR3: TGTGCCAGCAGTTCCACAGGGAGCACCATAAACAATGAGCAGTACTTC. Translated, it gives CASSSTGSTINNEQYF.

The rearrangement joins TRBV29-1 to TRBJ2-1; D call uncertain. Trimming shortened V by 5 bases and J by 5 bases, and 13 bases separated the two germline ends. Germline V gene lookup returns CDR1 SQVTM and CDR2 ANQGSEA. The CDR3 totals 13 residues. The CDR3 is CSVQPFVNNEQFF. CDR3 DNA: TGCAGCGTTCAACCCTTCGTGAACAATGAGCAGTTCTTC.

The chain employs TRBV9 and TRBJ1-4, with 8 bases that match TRBD1. The CDR3 runs 14 residues. The V and J ends lost 5 bases and 6 bases, in that order; junction bases with no gene match: 6. The germline V gene has CDR1 SGDLS and CDR2 YYNGEE. The chain's CDR3 is CASSRTGRDEKLFF. CDR3 nucleotides: TGTGCCAGCAGTCGGACAGGGCGCGATGAAAAACTGTTTTTT.

V usage is TRBV20-1 and J usage is TRBJ2-1; D gene uncertain. Germline V lookup: CDR1 DFQATT, CDR2 SNEGSKA (reference sequence). V lost 6 bases, J lost 10 bases, and 13 bases lay in between. The CDR3 loop spans 11 amino acids. The DNA for the CDR3 is TGCAGTGCGAAAAGGGTTAACGAGCAGTTCTTC. Translating gives CSAKRVNEQFF.